This is a list of T cell receptor beta chains from one sample in a study of T cell repertoires in aging, cancer and after chemotherapy. TCRdb re-analysed the multiplex PCR reads in MiXCR, keeping a single row per CDR3 protein. The table has around 6,000 distinct CDR3 sequences, 35% seen once. Input material: blood. The receptor set was obtained from a human donor in good health. The CDR3 runs from the conserved cysteine through the conserved F or W. Each record gives: J gene, V gene, CDR3 protein.

j_call: TRBJ2-6
v_call: TRBV11-3
cdr3_aa: CASSSFGQGLSGANVLTF

j_call: TRBJ2-2
v_call: TRBV6-2/TRBV6-3
cdr3_aa: CASSYSSASGGGGGELFF

j_call: TRBJ2-3
v_call: TRBV7-2
cdr3_aa: CASRPPDRADTQYF

j_call: TRBJ1-6
v_call: TRBV6-6
cdr3_aa: CASNWGQGGNSPLHF

j_call: TRBJ1-6
v_call: TRBV6-1
cdr3_aa: CASSERRVGGGYNSPLHF

j_call: TRBJ2-6
v_call: TRBV19
cdr3_aa: CASIDGGTGANVLTF

j_call: TRBJ1-6
v_call: TRBV4-3
cdr3_aa: CASSQEVRGSTYNSPLHF

j_call: TRBJ1-5
v_call: TRBV6-5
cdr3_aa: CASSSSSGTGDQPQHF

j_call: TRBJ2-1
v_call: TRBV27
cdr3_aa: CASSLGPSGVFNEQFF

j_call: TRBJ2-7
v_call: TRBV19
cdr3_aa: CASRTSGSSEQYF

j_call: TRBJ2-6
v_call: TRBV27
cdr3_aa: CASSLLRSGANVLTF

j_call: TRBJ1-3
v_call: TRBV6-5
cdr3_aa: CASKYNRGGGNTIYF

j_call: TRBJ1-2
v_call: TRBV28
cdr3_aa: CASSPPTASNYGYTF

j_call: TRBJ2-7
v_call: TRBV27
cdr3_aa: CASSFGGLRSSYEQYF

j_call: TRBJ2-7
v_call: TRBV5-6
cdr3_aa: CASSLGDRGYEQYF

j_call: TRBJ1-4
v_call: TRBV18
cdr3_aa: CASSPRQGADEKLFF

j_call: TRBJ1-6
v_call: TRBV15
cdr3_aa: CATSRVDAGSSYNSPLHF

j_call: TRBJ2-7
v_call: TRBV5-4
cdr3_aa: CASSIPQGAAYEQYF

j_call: TRBJ2-6
v_call: TRBV6-4
cdr3_aa: CASSPWGQGDSGANVLTF